A single sample is the source of the 3 T cell receptor beta chains below, sequenced in a study of T cell responses to AZD1222 COVID-19 vaccine. Clones were sequenced by immunoSEQ multiplex PCR, and TCRdb holds only the in-frame ones, with some missing. The sample consists of 100,000 to 150,000 clones, more than 80% of them appearing once. The sample consisted of peripheral blood, taken on day 0 of AZD1222 vaccination. These receptors were taken from an adult in good health.

The V and J genes are TRBV19 and TRBJ1-2, with D hard to call. CDR3 length: 16 amino acids. Looked up from germline, CDR1 is LNHDA and CDR2 is SQIVND (reference sequence). Trimming took off 5 bases at V and 3 bases at J, with 19 bases between the two ends. CDR3 residues: CASSPPFTVTYYGYTF. The CDR3 DNA reads as TGTGCCAGTAGTCCCCCGTTCACAGTTACCTACTATGGCTACACCTTC.

V is TRBV6-5 and J is TRBJ2-7; TRBD1 aligns across 9 bases. Trimming removed 6 bases from V and 2 bases from J; junction bases left unmatched: 8. Germline-derived CDR1 and CDR2 are MNHEY and SVGAGI. This CDR3 region has 15 residues. This CDR3 reads CASSLTQGATYEQYF. In nucleotides, the CDR3 is TGTGCCAGCAGCCTAACACAGGGGGCAACCTACGAGCAGTACTTC.

V gene TRBV7-2 combines with J gene TRBJ1-2, with TRBD1 as a possible D gene (5 bases). The CDR3 consists of 15 residues. Germline V lookup: CDR1 SGHTA, CDR2 FQGNSA. V lost 0 bases, J lost 0 bases, and 8 bases lay in between. CDR3 amino acids: CASSLAPTANYGYTF. In DNA form, the CDR3 reads TGTGCCAGCAGCTTAGCGCCGACAGCTAACTATGGCTACACCTTC.